The subject of this entry is one T cell receptor beta chain. Its antigen is still unknown. This entry belongs to a study of shared clonotypes between healthy human individuals. Study context: Those who served as donors were a couple of women and three men between the ages of 18 and 49. Findings and caveats of the study: Measured sharing among donors was expected to vary with sequencing depth.

Positive CCR7 selection of CD45RO-negative cells yielded the naive CD8 cells, and terminally differentiated effector memory CD45RA+ cells were excluded. For sorted subsets, 150 to 250 ng DNA per replicate equaled about 30,000 T cell genomes. Libraries were prepared by immunoSEQ multiplex PCR; TCRdb keeps only in-frame clonotypes and omits some of them. Here the sample spans about 680,000 clones, 92% being singletons. What was sequenced was naive CD8+ T cells sorted from blood. This TCR was sampled from a man aged 25 to 45 in good health.

CDR3: CASRHGLMGDTGELFF. The CDR3 nucleotides are TGTGCCAGCAGACACGGACTTATGGGGGACACCGGGGAGCTGTTTTTT. The rearrangement uses TRBV7-9 and TRBJ2-2; D tentatively reads TRBD1 or TRBD2 (5 bases each). This CDR3 is 16 amino acids long. V was pared by 6 bases and J by 3 bases, with 17 bases between. Germline values: CDR1 SEHNR, CDR2 FQNEAQ (reference sequence).